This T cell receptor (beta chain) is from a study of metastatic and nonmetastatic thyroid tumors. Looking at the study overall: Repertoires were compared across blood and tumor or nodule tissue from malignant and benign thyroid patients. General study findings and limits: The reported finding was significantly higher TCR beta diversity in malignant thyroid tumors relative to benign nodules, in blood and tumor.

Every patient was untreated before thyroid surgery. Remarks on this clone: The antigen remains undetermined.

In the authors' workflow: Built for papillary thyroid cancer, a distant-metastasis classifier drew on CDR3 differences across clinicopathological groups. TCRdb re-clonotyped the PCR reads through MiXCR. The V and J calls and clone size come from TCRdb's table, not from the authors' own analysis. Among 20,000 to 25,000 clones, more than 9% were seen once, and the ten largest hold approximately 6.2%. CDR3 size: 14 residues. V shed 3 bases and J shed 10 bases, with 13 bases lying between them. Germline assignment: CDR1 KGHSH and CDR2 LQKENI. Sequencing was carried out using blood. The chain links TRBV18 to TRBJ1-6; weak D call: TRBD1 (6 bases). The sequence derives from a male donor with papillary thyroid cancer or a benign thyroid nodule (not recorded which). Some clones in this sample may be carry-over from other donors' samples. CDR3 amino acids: CASSPDSVGSPLHF. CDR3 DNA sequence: TGTGCCAGCTCACCGGACAGTGTAGGATCACCCCTCCACTTT.